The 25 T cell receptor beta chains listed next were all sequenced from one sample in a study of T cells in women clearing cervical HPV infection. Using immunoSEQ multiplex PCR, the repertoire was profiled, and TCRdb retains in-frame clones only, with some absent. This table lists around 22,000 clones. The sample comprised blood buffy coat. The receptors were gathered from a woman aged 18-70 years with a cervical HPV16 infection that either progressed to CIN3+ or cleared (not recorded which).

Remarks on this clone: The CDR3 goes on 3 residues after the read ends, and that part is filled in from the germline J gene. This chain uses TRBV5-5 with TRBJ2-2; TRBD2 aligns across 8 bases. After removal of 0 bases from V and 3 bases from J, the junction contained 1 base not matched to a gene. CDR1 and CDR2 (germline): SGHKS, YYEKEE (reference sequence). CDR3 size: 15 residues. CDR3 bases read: TGTGCCAGCAGCTTGGTACTAGCGGACACCGGGGAG. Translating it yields CASSLVLADTGE. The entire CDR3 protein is CASSLVLADTGELFF.

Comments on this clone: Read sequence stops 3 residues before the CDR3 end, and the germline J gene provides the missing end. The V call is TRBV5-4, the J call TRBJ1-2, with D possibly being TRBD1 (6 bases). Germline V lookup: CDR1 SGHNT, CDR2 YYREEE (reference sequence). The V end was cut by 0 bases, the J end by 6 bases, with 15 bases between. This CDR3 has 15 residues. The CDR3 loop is CASSLAGGAPDGYTF. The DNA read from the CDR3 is TGTGCCAGCAGCTTGGCCGGGGGGGCGCCGGATGGC. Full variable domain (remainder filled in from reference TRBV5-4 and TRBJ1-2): ETGVTQSPTHLIKTRGQQVTLRCSSQSGHNTVSWYQQALGQGPQFIFQYYREEENGRGNFPPRFSGLQFPNYSSELNVNALELDDSALYLCASSLAGGAPDGYTFGSGTRLTVV.

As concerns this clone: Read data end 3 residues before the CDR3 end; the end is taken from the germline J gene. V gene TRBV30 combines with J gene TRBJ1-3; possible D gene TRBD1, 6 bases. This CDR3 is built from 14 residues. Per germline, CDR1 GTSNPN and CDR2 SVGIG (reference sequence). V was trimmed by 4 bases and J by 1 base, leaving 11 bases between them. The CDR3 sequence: CAWKKTGSGNTIYF. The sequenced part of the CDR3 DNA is TGTGCCTGGAAAAAAACAGGGTCTGGAAACACC. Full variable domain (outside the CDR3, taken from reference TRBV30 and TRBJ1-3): SQTIHQWPATLVQPVGSPLSLECTVEGTSNPNLYWYRQAAGRGLQLLFYSVGIGQISSEVPQNLSASRPQDRQFILSSKKLLLSDSGFYLCAWKKTGSGNTIYFGEGSWLTVV.

The CDR3 sequence is CSARDPGQGNSYNSPLHF. The CDR3 DNA, read in part, is TGCAGTGCTAGAGATCCCGGACAGGGCAACTCCTATAATTCACCC. The chain employs TRBV20-1 and TRBJ1-6; 8 positions match TRBD1. The read is 3 residues too short to cover the CDR3 end, so that end is filled in from the germline J gene. The CDR3 has 18 amino acids. Germline CDR1 reads DFQATT; CDR2 reads SNEGSKA (reference sequence). Trimming at V came to 0 bases and at J to 0 bases, leaving 7 bases not matched to a gene.

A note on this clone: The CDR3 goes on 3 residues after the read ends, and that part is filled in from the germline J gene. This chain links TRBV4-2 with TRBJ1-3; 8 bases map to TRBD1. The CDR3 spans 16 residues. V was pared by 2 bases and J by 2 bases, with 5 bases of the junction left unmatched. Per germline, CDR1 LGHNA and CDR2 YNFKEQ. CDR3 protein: CASSQSSTGAGNTIYF. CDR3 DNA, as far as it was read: TGTGCCAGCAGCCAATCTTCGACAGGGGCTGGAAACACC.

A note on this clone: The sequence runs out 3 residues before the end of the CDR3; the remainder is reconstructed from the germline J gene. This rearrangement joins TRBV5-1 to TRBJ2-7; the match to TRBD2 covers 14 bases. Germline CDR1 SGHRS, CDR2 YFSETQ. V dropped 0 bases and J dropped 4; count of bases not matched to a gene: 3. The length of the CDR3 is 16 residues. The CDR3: CASSLGLAGGPYEQYF. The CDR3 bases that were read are TGCGCCAGCAGCTTGGGACTAGCGGGAGGGCCGTACGAG.

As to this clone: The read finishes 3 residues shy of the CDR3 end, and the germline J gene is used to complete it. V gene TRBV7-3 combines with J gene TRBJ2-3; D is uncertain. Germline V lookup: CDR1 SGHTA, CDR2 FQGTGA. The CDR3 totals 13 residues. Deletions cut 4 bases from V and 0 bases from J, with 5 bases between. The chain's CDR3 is CASSSGSTDTQYF. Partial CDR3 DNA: TGTGCCAGCAGCTCAGGTAGCACAGATACG.

Incomplete CDR3 DNA: TGTGCCAGCAGCCGTGGGACTAGCGGGGTGAACTCCTACGAG. Its translation is CASSRGTSGVNSYE. The CDR3 as a whole reads CASSRGTSGVNSYEQYF. The J gene is TRBJ2-7, the V gene TRBV14, with 13 positions matching TRBD2. Read data end 3 residues before the CDR3 end; the end is taken from the germline J gene. CDR1 and CDR2 (germline): SGHDN, FVKESK. V was clipped by 4 bases and J by 0 bases; unmatched bases: 6. This CDR3 has 17 residues. Complete variable domain (other parts from reference TRBV14 and TRBJ2-7): EAGVTQFPSHSVIEKGQTVTLRCDPISGHDNLYWYRRVMGKEIKFLLHFVKESKQDESGMPNNRFLAERTGGTYSTLKVQPAELEDSGVYFCASSRGTSGVNSYEQYFGPGTRLTVT.

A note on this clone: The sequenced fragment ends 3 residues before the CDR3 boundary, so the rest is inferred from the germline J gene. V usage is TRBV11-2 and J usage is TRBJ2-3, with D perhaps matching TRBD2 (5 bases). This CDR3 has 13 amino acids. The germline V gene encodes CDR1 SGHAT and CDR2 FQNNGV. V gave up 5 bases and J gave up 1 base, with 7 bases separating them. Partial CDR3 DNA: TGTGCCAGCAGCAGGACTGGCACAGATACG. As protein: CASSRTGTDT. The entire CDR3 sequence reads CASSRTGTDTQYF.

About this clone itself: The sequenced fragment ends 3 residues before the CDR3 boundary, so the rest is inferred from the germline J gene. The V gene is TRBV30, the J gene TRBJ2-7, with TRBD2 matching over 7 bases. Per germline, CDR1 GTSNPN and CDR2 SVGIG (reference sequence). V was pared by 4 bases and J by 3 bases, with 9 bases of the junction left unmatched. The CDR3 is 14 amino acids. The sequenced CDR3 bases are TGTGCCTGGAATCGGGGGACGGGGGGCTACGAG. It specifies CAWNRGTGGYE. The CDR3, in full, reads CAWNRGTGGYEQYF. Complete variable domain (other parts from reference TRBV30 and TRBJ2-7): SQTIHQWPATLVQPVGSPLSLECTVEGTSNPNLYWYRQAAGRGLQLLFYSVGIGQISSEVPQNLSASRPQDRQFILSSKKLLLSDSGFYLCAWNRGTGGYEQYFGPGTRLTVT.

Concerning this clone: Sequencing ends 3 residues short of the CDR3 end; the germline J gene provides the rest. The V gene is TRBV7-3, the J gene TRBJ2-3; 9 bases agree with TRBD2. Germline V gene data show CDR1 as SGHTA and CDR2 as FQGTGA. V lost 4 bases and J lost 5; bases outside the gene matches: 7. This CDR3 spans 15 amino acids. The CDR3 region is CASSSLAGAVDTQYF. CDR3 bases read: TGTGCCAGCAGCTCATTAGCGGGAGCAGTAGATACG.

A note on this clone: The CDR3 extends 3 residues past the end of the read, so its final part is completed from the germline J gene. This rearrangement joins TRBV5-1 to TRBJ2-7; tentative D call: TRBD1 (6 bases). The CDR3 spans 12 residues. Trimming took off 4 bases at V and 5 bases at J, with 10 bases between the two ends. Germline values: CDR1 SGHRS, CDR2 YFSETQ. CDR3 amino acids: CASSIQGHEQYF. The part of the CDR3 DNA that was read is TGCGCCAGCAGCATACAGGGCCACGAG.

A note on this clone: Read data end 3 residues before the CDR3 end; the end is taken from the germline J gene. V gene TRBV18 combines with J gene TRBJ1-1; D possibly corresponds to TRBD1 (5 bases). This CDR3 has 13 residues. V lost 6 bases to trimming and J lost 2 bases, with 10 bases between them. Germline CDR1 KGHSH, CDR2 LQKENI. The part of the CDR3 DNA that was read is TGTGCCAGCTCCCCCGGGACTAACACTGAA. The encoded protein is CASSPGTNTE. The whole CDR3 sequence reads CASSPGTNTEAFF.

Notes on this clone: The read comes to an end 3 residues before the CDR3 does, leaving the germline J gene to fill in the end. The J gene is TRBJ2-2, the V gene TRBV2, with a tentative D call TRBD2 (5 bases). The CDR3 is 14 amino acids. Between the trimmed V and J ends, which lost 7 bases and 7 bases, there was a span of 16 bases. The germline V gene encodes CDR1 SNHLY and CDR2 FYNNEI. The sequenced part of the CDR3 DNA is TGTGCCAGCACCCCCGGACTTGTGGACGGGGAG. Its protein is CASTPGLVDGE. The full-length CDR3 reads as CASTPGLVDGELFF.

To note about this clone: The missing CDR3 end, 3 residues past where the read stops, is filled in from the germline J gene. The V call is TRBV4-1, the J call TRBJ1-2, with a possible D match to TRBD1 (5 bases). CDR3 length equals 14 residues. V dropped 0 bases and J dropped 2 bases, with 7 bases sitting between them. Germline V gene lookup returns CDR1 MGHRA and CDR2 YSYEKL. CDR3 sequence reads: CASSQDHRNYGYTF. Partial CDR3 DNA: TGCGCCAGCAGCCAAGATCACAGGAACTATGGC.

The DNA read from the CDR3 is TGTGCCAGCAGCCCCTTGAGCGGTAGCACAGATACG. Its translation is CASSPLSGSTDT. The entire CDR3 is CASSPLSGSTDTQYF. V gene TRBV5-8 combines with J gene TRBJ2-3, with D possibly TRBD2 on 5 matching bases. The read falls 3 residues short of the CDR3 end, and the missing part is taken from the germline J gene. The CDR3 runs to 15 residues. Trimming cost V 4 bases and J 0 bases, with 12 bases left between them. Germline V gene lookup returns CDR1 SGHTS and CDR2 YDEGEE. Full variable domain (remainder filled in from reference TRBV5-8 and TRBJ2-3): EAGVTQSPTHLIKTRGQQATLRCSPISGHTSVYWYQQALGLGLQFLLWYDEGEERNRGNFPPRFSGRQFPNYSSELNVNALELEDSALYLCASSPLSGSTDTQYFGPGTRLTVL.

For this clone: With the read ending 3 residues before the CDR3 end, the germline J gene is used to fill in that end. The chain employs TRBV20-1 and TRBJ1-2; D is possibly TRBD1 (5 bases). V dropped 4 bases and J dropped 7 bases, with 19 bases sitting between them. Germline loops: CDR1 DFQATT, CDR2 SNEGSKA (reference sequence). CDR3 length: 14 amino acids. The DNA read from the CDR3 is TGCAGTGCTAACAAAGAGCTGCAGGGTGTTGGC. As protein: CSANKELQGVG. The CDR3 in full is CSANKELQGVGYTF.

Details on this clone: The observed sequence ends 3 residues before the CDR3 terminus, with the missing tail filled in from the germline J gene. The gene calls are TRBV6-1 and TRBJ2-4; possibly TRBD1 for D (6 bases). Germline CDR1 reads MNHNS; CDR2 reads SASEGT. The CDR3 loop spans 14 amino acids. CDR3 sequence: CASSAGTPSFRQYF. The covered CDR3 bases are TGTGCCAGCAGTGCTGGGACACCGTCGTTCCGT.

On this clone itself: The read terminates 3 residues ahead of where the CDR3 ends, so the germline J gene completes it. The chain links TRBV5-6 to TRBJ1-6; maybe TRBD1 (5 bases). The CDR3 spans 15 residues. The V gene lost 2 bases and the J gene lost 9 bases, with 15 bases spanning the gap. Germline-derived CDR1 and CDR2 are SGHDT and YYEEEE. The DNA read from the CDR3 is TGTGCCAGCAGCTTCCTGACAGAGGAAAGTTCACCC. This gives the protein CASSFLTEESSP. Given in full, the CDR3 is CASSFLTEESSPLHF. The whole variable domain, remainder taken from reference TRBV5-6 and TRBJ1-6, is DAGVTQSPTHLIKTRGQQVTLRCSPKSGHDTVSWYQQALGQGPQFIFQYYEEEERQRGNFPDRFSGHQFPNYSSELNVNALLLGDSALYLCASSFLTEESSPLHFGNGTRLTVT.

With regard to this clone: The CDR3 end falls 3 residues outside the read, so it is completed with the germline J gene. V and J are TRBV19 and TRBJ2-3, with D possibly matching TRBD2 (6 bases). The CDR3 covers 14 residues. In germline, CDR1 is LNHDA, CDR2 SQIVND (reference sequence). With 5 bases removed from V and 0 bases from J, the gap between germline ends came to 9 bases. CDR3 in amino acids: CASSGSGSTDTQYF. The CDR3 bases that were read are TGTGCCAGTAGTGGTAGCGGAAGCACAGATACG.

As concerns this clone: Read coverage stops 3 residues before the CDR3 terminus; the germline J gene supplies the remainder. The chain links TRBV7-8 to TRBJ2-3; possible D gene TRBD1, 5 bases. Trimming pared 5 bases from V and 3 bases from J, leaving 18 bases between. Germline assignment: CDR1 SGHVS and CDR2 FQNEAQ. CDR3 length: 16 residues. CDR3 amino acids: CASSPLVDIGTDTQYF. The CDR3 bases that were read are TGTGCCAGCAGCCCGCTTGTGGACATCGGAACAGATACG.

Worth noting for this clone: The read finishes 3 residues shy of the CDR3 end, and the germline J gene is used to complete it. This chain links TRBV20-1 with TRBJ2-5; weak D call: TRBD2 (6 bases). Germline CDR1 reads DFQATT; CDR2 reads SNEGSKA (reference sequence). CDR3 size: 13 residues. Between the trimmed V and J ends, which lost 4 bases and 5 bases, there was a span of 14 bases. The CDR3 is CSAIAVLGETQYF. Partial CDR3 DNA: TGCAGTGCTATAGCGGTCCTAGGGGAGACC.

The CDR3 is CASSLTGEIQPQHF. CDR3 bases read: TGTGCCAGCAGTCTGACAGGGGAGATTCAGCCC. The chain has TRBV19 and TRBJ1-5; 8 positions match TRBD1. The read ends 3 residues before the CDR3 terminus; that terminus is restored from the germline J gene. J lost 6 bases, V lost 9 bases, and 10 bases had no gene match. This CDR3 comprises 14 residues. The germline CDR1 and CDR2 sequences are LNHDA and SQIVND (reference sequence).

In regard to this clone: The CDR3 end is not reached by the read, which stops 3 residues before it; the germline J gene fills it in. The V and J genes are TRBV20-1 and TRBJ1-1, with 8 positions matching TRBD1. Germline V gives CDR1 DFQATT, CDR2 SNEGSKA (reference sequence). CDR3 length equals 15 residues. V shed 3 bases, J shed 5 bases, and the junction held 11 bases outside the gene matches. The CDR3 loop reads CSARVAQGVRTEAFF. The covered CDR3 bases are TGCAGTGCTAGGGTCGCACAGGGGGTACGGACTGAA.

CDR3 DNA (partial): TGCGCCAGCAGCTTCTTAGAATCCGAG. Translation gives CASSFLESE. The CDR3 as a whole reads CASSFLESEQYF. This chain joins TRBV5-1 and TRBJ2-7, with no clear D. The read terminates 3 residues ahead of where the CDR3 ends, so the germline J gene completes it. V was shortened by 2 bases and J by 6 bases, with 9 bases between the two germline ends. The CDR3 covers 12 residues. Germline V CDR1 and CDR2: SGHRS, YFSETQ.